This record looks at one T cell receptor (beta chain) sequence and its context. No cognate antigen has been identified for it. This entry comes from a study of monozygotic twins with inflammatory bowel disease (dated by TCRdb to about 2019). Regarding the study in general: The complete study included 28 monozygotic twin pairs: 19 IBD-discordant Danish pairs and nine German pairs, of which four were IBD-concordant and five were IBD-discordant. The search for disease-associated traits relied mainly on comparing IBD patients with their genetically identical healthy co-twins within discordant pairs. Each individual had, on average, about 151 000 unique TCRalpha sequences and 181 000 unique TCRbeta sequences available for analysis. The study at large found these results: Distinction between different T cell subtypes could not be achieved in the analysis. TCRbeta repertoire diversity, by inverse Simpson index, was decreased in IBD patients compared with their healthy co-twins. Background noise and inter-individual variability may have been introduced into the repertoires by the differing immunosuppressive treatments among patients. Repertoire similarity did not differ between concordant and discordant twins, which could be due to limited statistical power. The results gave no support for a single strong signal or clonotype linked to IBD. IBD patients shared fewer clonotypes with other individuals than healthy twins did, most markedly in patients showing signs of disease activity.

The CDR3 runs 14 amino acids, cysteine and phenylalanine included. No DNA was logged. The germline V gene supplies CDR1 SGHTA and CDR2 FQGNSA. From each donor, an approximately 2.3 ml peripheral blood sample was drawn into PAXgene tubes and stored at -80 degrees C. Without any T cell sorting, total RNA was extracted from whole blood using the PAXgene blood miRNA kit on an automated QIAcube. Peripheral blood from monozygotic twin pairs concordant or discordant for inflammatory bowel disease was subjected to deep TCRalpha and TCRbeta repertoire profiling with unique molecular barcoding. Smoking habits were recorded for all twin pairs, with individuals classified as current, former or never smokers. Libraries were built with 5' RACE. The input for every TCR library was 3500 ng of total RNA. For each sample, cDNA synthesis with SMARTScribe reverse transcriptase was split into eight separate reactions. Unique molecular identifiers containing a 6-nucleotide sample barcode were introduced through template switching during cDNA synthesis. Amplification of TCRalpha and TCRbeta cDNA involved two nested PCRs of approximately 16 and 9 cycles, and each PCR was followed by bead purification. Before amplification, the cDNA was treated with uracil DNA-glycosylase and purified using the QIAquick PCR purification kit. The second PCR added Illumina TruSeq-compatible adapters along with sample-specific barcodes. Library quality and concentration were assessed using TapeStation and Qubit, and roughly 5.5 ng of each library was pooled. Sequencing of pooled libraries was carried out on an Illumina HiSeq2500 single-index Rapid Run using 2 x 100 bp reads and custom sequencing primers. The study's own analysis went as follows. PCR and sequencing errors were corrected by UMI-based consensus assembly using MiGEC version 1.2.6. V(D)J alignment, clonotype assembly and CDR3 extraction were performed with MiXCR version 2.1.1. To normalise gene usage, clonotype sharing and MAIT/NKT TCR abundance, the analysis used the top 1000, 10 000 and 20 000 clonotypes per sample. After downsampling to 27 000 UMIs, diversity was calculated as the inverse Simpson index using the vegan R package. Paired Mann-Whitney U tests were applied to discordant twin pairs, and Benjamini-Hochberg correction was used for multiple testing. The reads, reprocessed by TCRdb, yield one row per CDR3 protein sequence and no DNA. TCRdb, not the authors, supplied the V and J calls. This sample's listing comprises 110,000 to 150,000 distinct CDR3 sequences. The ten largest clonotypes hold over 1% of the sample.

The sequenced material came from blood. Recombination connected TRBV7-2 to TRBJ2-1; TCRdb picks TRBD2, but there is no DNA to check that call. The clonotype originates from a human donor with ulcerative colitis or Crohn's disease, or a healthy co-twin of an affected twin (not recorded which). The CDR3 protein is CASSFSGGPDEQFF.